This TCR beta chain is from a study of CD8 T cells in ankylosing spondylitis. Study results and limitations: Ankylosing spondylitis blood seemed to carry a telltale TCR beta motif made of roughly 8 highly homologous variants. There was reportedly significant enrichment of clones that were disease-linked in matched ankylosing spondylitis synovial fluid.

This clonotype has at least ten counts. Antigen specificity is unknown. Using quantitative 5'-RACE with molecular barcodes, the authors made TCR beta libraries. TCRdb re-derived calls from the 5' RACE reads in MiXCR, one entry per CDR3 protein. This sample has roughly 190,000 distinct CDR3 sequences, with roughly 13% found just once. From germline, CDR1 is MGHRA and CDR2 YSYEKL. V was shortened by 1 base and J by 1 base, with 7 bases between the two germline ends. This CDR3 is 14 amino acids long. The TCR originated in a male donor with ankylosing spondylitis or in good health (not recorded which). This sequence joins TRBV4-1 and TRBJ1-1; D is possibly TRBD1 (5 bases). Sample: blood, either unsorted or a sorted T cell fraction (not recorded which). The CDR3 nucleotides are TGCGCCAGCAGCCAAGGGGGGGGGAACACTGAAGCTTTCTTT. Protein product: CASSQGGGNTEAFF.